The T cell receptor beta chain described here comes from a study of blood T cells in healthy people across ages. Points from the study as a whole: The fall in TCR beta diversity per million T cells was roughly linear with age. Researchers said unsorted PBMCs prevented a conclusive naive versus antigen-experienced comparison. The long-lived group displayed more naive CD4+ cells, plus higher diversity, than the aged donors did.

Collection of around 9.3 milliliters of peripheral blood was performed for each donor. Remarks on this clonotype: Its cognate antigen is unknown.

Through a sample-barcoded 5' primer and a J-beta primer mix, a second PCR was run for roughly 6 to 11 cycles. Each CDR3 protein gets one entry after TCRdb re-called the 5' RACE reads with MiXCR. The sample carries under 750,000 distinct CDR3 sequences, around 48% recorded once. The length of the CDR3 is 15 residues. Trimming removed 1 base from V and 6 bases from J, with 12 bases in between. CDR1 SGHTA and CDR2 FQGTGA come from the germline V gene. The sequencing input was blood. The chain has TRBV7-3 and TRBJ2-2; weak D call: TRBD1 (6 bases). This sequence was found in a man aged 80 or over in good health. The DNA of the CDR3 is TGTGCCAGCAGCTTAAACAGGGACAACGCCGGGGAGCTGTTTTTT. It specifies CASSLNRDNAGELFF.